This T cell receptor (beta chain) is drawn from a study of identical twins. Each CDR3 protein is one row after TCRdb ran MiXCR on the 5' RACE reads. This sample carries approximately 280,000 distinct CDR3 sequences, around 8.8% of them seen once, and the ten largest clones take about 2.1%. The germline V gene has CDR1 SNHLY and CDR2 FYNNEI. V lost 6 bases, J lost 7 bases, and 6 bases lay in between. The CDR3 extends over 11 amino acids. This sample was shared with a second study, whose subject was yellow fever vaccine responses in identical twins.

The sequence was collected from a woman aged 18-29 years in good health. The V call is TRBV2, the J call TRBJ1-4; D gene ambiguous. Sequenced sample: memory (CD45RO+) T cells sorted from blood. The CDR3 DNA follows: TGTGCCAGCAGGGGAGCTGAAAAACTGTTTTTT. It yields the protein CASRGAEKLFF.